This is a list of T cell receptor beta chains from one sample in a study of cytotoxic CD8 clonotypes in ibrutinib-treated CLL. Libraries were prepared by immunoSEQ multiplex PCR; TCRdb keeps only in-frame clonotypes and omits some of them. This table holds more than 10,000 clones, 79% found once. The sequencing here drew on PBMCs, taken at disease progression, from a patient treated with ibrutinib. These TCRs come from a human donor with chronic lymphocytic leukemia. CDR3s include the opening cysteine and the closing phenylalanine or tryptophan. D genes are given only for firm matches. Expanded clones are given a class, and other clones once, few, many or no size at all.

TRBV6-1,TRBJ2-3,.,.,TGTGCCAGCAGTGAATTCCCGTATTTT,CASSEFPYF
TRBV10-1,TRBJ2-2,TRBD1,.,TGCGCCAGCAGTGACCGACAGGGGAGCGGGGAGCTGTTTTTT,CASSDRQGSGELFF
TRBV30,TRBJ2-5,.,once,TGTGCCTGGGGTCCGGGTGGAGAGACCCAGTACTTC,CAWGPGGETQYF
TRBV5-6,TRBJ1-1,.,.,TGTGCCAGCAGCTTGGGGGGGTTGGGGTTTAGTGTGTACACTGAAGCTTTCTTT,CASSLGGLGFSVYTEAFF
TRBV5-4,TRBJ2-3,TRBD1,.,TGTGCCAGCAGCTACAGGGGGGATACGCAGTATTTT,CASSYRGDTQYF
TRBV7-6,TRBJ2-5,.,.,TGTGCCAGCAGCTTATCGGGGTGGGAGACCCAGTACTTC,CASSLSGWETQYF
TRBV1,TRBJ1-5,.,.,TGCACCAGCAGCAAGATAACAGGGTTGCCCCAGCATTTT,CTSSKITGLPQHF
TRBV2,TRBJ2-3,.,.,TGTGCCAGCACCCCACGAGATACGCAGTATTTT,CASTPRDTQYF
TRBV6-7,TRBJ2-3,TRBD2,.,TGTGCCAGCAGTTACGAGCTAGCGGACGAAAAAACCCTCACAGATACGCAGTATTTT,CASSYELADEKTLTDTQYF
TRBV6-5,TRBJ2-3,TRBD2,.,TGTGCCAGCAGTTTTCGACTAGCGAGTACAGATACGCAGTATTTT,CASSFRLASTDTQYF
TRBV18,TRBJ2-4,.,once,TGTGCCAGCTCACAGGCGGCCTGGGCCTCAGCCAAAAACATTCAGTACTTC,CASSQAAWASAKNIQYF
TRBV7-9,TRBJ1-5,.,.,TGTGCCAGCAGCCAAGGGGGAGGTCAGCCCCAGCATTTT,CASSQGGGQPQHF
TRBV4-2,TRBJ2-3,TRBD2,.,TGTGCCAGCAGCCAAGACCCAGCTGCCGCGGGACTAGCGGGGGGCGGGGGCACAGATACGCAGTATTTT,CASSQDPAAAGLAGGGGTDTQYF
TRBV19,TRBJ2-1,TRBD2,.,TGTGCCAGTAGCGGACTAGCGGCCTGGTTCTTC,CASSGLAAWFF
TRBV29-1,TRBJ2-3,.,few,TGCAGCGCTACCCCCGGGGGGCCTGACCCCTCTCTTGGTACGCAGTATTTT,CSATPGGPDPSLGTQYF
TRBV2,TRBJ2-2,.,.,TGTGCCAGCACCGGCGGGCGCACCGGGGAGCTGTTTTTT,CASTGGRTGELFF
TRBV18,TRBJ2-1,TRBD2,.,TGTGCCAGCTCACCAGTAAGCGGGGGAGACAATGAGCAGTTCTTC,CASSPVSGGDNEQFF
TRBV9,TRBJ2-3,.,few,TGTGCCAGCAGCTTCCACTATTGGGGAGATACGCAGTATTTT,CASSFHYWGDTQYF
TRBV6-1,TRBJ2-2,TRBD1,.,TGTGCCAGCATCCTGACAGGGGCAACCGGGGAGCTGTTTTTT,CASILTGATGELFF
TRBV5-1,TRBJ2-1,TRBD2,once,TGCGCCAGCAGCTTGCTGGGACTAGCTTACAATGAGCAGTTCTTC,CASSLLGLAYNEQFF
TRBV13,TRBJ2-1,TRBD2,.,TGTGCCAGCAGACCGGGGGGGAGCGGCAATGAGCAGTTCTTC,CASRPGGSGNEQFF
TRBV9,TRBJ2-1,TRBD1,medium-sized,TGTGCCAGCAGCCCACGGCCCGGGACAGGTACCAATGAGCAGTTCTTC,CASSPRPGTGTNEQFF
TRBV19,TRBJ1-2,.,.,TGTGCCAGTAATTCCGCCTCGTGGGCTAACTATGGCTACACCTTC,CASNSASWANYGYTF
TRBV4-1,TRBJ2-1,TRBD2,.,TGCGCCAGCAGCCAAGTCGTTACCGGGACTAGCGTCAACAATGAGCAGTTCTTC,CASSQVVTGTSVNNEQFF
TRBV9,TRBJ1-6,.,few,TGTGCCAGCAGCGTAGCTGGCAGCGGCTCACCCCTCCACTTT,CASSVAGSGSPLHF
TRBV19,TRBJ2-7,.,once,TGTGCCAGCCCCACCCCAGGGATCCCCTACGAGCAGTACTTC,CASPTPGIPYEQYF
TRBV5-1,TRBJ1-2,TRBD1,.,TGCGCCAGCAGCCGTGGGACAGGGGAAGGCTACACCTTC,CASSRGTGEGYTF
TRBV2,TRBJ2-5,.,.,TGTGCCAGCAGTGTTGGACAGAAAGAGACCCAGTACTTC,CASSVGQKETQYF
TRBV28,TRBJ2-5,.,.,TGTGCCAGCACGGCAGGGGACCAAGAGACCCAGTACTTC,CASTAGDQETQYF
TRBV28,TRBJ2-7,.,.,TGTGCCAGCAGTTCCATGGGGCGGGTGGCGGGCCTCTACGAGCAGTACTTC,CASSSMGRVAGLYEQYF
TRBV7-3,TRBJ2-1,TRBD1,once,TGTGCCAGCAGCTTAAGGGACAGGGGGCTCAATGAGCAGTTCTTC,CASSLRDRGLNEQFF
TRBV6-1,TRBJ1-1,.,few,TGTGCCAGCAAGCAGACCGCGAACACTGAAGCTTTCTTT,CASKQTANTEAFF
TRBV6-1,TRBJ1-2,TRBD1,.,TGTGCCGGTAGACAGGGCTATGGCTACACCTTC,CAGRQGYGYTF
TRBV6-1,TRBJ1-1,.,.,TGTGCCAGCAGTGAACGGTGGAAGACTGAAGCTTTCTTT,CASSERWKTEAFF
TRBV11-2,TRBJ2-3,TRBD2,once,TGTGCCAGCAGCTTTACGCCTAGCGGGAGCACCAGCACAGATACGCAGTATTTT,CASSFTPSGSTSTDTQYF
TRBV7-7,TRBJ2-6,TRBD1,once,TGTGCTAGCAGCGCCCACAGGGGATCTGGGGCCAACGTCCTGACTTTC,CASSAHRGSGANVLTF
TRBV27,TRBJ2-1,.,.,TGTGCCAGCAGTTCGACTAGGATCTATGAGCAGTTCTTC,CASSSTRIYEQFF
TRBV2,TRBJ2-1,TRBD2,.,TGTGCCAGCGGTCCTAGCGGGGGAGGGAATGAGCAGTTCTTC,CASGPSGGGNEQFF
TRBV7-6,TRBJ2-2,TRBD2,few,TGTGCCAGCAGCTCGCCTCCAAGCGGGGGTCCCACCGGGGAGCTGTTTTTT,CASSSPPSGGPTGELFF
TRBV19,TRBJ1-6,.,.,TGTGCCAGTAGTCTTACAAAATCCTATAATTCACCCCTCCACTTT,CASSLTKSYNSPLHF
TRBV6-6,TRBJ2-7,.,.,TGTGCCAGCAGTTACTCGTCAGGGGTCCCCTACGAGCAGTACTTC,CASSYSSGVPYEQYF
TRBV5-1,TRBJ2-3,.,.,TGCGCCAGCATGGACTTCAACACAGATACGCAGTATTTT,CASMDFNTDTQYF
TRBV15,TRBJ2-7,TRBD1,.,TGTGCCACCAGCGATTCCAGACAGGGCTACGAGCAGTACTTC,CATSDSRQGYEQYF
TRBV20-1,TRBJ2-2,.,.,TGCAGTGCTATGGCGTTCCGGGAGCTGTTTTTT,CSAMAFRELFF